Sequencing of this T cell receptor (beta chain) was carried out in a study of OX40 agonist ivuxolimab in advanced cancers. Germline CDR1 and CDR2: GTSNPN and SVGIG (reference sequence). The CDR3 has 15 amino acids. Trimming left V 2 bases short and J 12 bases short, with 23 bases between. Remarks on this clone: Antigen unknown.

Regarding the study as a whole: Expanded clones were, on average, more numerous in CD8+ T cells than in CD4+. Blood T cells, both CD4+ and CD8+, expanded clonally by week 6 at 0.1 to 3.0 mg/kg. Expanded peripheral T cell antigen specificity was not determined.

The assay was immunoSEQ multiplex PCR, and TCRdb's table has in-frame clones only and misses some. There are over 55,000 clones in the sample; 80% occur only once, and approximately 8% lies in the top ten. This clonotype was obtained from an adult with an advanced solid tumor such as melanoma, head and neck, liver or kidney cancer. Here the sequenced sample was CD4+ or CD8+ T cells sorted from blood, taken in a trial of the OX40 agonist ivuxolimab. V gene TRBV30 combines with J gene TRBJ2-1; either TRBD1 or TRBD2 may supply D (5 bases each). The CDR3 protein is CAWSIRDHPLQGQFF. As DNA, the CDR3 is TGTGCCTGGAGTATCCGGGACCACCCCCTACAAGGGCAGTTCTTC.